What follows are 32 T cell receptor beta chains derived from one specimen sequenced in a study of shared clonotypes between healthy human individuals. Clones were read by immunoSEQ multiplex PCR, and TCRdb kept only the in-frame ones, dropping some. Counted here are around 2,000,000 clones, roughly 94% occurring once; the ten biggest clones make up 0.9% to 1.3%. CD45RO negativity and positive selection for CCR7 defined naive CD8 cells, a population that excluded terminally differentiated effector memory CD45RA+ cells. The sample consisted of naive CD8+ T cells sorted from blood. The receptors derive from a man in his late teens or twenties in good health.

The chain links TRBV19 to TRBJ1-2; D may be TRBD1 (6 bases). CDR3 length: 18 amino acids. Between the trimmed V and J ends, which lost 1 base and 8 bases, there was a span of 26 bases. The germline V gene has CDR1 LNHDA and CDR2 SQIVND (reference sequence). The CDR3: CASSIGAAGVLLGFGYTF. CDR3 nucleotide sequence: TGTGCCAGTAGTATAGGCGCGGCAGGGGTGTTATTGGGATTCGGCTACACCTTC.

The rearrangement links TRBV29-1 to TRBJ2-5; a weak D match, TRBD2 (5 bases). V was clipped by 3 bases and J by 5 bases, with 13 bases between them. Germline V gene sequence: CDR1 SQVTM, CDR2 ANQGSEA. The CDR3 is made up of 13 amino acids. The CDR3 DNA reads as TGCAGCGTTGATCCCGGGTCGGGGGAGACCCAGTACTTC. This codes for CSVDPGSGETQYF.

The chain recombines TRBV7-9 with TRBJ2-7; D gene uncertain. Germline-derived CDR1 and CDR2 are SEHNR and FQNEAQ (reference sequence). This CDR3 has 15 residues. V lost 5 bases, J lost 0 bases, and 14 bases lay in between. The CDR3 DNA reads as TGTGCCAGCAGCCCAGCTTATGCCAGCTCCTACGAGCAGTACTTC. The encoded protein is CASSPAYASSYEQYF. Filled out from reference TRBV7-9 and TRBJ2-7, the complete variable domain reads DTGVSQNPRHKITKRGQNVTFRCDPISEHNRLYWYRQTLGQGPEFLTYFQNEAQLEKSRLLSDRFSAERPKGSFSTLEIQRTEQGDSAMYLCASSPAYASSYEQYFGPGTRLTVT.

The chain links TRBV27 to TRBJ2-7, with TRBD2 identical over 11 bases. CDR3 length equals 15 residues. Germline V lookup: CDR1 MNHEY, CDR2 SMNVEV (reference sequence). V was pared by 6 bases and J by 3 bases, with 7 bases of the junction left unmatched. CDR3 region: CASSLSGGAIYEQYF. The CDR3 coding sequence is TGTGCCAGCAGCCTTAGCGGGGGGGCCATCTACGAGCAGTACTTC.

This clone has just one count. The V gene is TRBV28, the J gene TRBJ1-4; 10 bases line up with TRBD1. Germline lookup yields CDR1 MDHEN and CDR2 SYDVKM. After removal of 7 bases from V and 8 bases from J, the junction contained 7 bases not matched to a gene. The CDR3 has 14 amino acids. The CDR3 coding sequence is TGTGCCAGCAAGTTGGGACAGGGGTACGAAAAACTGTTTTTT. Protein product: CASKLGQGYEKLFF. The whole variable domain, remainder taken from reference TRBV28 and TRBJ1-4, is DVKVTQSSRYLVKRTGEKVFLECVQDMDHENMFWYRQDPGLGLRLIYFSYDVKMKEKGDIPEGYSVSREKKERFSLILESASTNQTSMYLCASKLGQGYEKLFFGSGTQLSVL.

Here the CDR3 DNA reads TGTGCCAGCCTCGAACAGGGAGGTTTACATAATTCACCCCTCCACTTT. Translated: CASLEQGGLHNSPLHF. The J gene is TRBJ1-6, the V gene TRBV27; TRBD1 might be the D (6 bases). V gave up 8 bases and J gave up 5 bases, with 19 bases separating them. Germline V gene sequence: CDR1 MNHEY, CDR2 SMNVEV (reference sequence). The CDR3 has 16 residues.

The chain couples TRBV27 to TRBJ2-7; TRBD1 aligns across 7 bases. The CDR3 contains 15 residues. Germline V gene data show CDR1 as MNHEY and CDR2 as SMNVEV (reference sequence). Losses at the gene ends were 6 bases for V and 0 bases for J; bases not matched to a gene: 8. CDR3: CASRIGTESSYEQYF. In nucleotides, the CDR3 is TGTGCCAGCAGGATAGGGACAGAAAGCTCCTACGAGCAGTACTTC.

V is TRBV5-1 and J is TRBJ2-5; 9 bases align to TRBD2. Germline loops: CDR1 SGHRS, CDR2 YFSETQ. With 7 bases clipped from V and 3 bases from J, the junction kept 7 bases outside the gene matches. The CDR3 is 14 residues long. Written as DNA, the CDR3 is TGCGCCAGCTCGCGACTAGCGGCAGAAGAGACCCAGTACTTC. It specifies CASSRLAAEETQYF. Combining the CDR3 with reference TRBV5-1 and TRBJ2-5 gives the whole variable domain KAGVTQTPRYLIKTRGQQVTLSCSPISGHRSVSWYQQTPGQGLQFLFEYFSETQRNKGNFPGRFSGRQFSNSRSEMNVSTLELGDSALYLCASSRLAAEETQYFGPGTRLLVL.

As DNA, the CDR3 is TGCGCCAGCAGCCAAGGACCCCTAGCGGCTTCCAAGAGCACAGATACGCAGTATTTT. As protein: CASSQGPLAASKSTDTQYF. J is TRBJ2-3 and V is TRBV4-1; 7 bases are shared with TRBD2. Trimming cost V 1 base and J 0 bases; bases outside gene matches: 13. The germline V gene has CDR1 MGHRA and CDR2 YSYEKL. CDR3 length: 19 amino acids.

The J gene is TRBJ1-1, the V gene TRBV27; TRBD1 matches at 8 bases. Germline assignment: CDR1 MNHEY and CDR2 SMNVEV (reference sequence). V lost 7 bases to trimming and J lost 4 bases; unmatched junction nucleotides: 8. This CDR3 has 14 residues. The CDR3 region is CASTITGGGTEAFF. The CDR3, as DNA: TGTGCCAGCACCATTACAGGGGGAGGCACTGAAGCTTTCTTT.

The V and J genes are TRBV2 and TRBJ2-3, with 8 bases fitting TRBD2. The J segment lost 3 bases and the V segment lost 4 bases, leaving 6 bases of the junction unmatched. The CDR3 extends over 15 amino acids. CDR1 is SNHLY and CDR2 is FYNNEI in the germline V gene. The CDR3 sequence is CASSGAAGVTDTQYF. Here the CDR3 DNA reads TGTGCCAGCAGTGGGGCAGCGGGGGTGACAGATACGCAGTATTTT.

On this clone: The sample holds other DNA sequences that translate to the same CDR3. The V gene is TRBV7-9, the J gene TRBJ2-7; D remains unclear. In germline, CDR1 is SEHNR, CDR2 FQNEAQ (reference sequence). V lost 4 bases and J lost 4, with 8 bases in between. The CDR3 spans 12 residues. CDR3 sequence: CASSSQTYEQYF. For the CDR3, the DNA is TGTGCCAGCAGCTCTCAGACTTACGAGCAGTACTTC. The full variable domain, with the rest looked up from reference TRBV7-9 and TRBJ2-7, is DTGVSQNPRHKITKRGQNVTFRCDPISEHNRLYWYRQTLGQGPEFLTYFQNEAQLEKSRLLSDRFSAERPKGSFSTLEIQRTEQGDSAMYLCASSSQTYEQYFGPGTRLTVT.

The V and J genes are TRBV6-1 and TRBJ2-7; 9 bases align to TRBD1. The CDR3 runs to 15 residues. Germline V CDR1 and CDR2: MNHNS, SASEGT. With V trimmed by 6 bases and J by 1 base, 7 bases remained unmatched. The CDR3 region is CASSYTGQGSYEQYF. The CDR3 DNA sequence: TGTGCCAGCAGCTACACGGGACAGGGTTCCTACGAGCAGTACTTC.

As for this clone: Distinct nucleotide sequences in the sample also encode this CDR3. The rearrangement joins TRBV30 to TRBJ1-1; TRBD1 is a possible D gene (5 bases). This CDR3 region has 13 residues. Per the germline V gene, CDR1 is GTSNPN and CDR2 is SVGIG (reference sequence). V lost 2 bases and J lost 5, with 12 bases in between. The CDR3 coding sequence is TGTGCCTGGAGTATCGGAGGGGATACTGAAGCTTTCTTT. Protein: CAWSIGGDTEAFF.

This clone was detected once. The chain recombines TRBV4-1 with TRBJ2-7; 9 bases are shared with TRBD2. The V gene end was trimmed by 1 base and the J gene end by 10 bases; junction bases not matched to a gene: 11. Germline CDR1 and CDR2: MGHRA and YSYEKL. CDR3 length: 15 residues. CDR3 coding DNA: TGCGCCAGCAGCCAAGTCCCAGCGGGGGGCATCGGCCAGTACTTC. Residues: CASSQVPAGGIGQYF.

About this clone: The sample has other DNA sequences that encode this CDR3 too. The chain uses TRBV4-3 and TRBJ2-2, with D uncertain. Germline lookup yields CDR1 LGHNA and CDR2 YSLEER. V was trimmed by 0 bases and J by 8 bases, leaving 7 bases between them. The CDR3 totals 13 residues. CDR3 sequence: CASSQDRGGELFF. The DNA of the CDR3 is TGCGCCAGCAGCCAAGATCGTGGGGGGGAGCTGTTTTTT.

The CDR3 is CASSRIYNEQFF. Written as DNA, the CDR3 is TGTGCCAGCAGCCGAATATACAATGAGCAGTTCTTC. J is TRBJ2-1 and V is TRBV7-9, with D hard to call. The germline V and J ends were trimmed by 5 bases and 4 bases, with 6 bases remaining between them. This CDR3 is 12 amino acids long. Looked up from germline, CDR1 is SEHNR and CDR2 is FQNEAQ (reference sequence).

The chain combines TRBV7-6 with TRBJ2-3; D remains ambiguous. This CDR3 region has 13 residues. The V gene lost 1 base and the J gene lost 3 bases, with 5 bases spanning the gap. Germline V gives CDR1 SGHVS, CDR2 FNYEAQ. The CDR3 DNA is TGTGCCAGCAGCTTAGTAGTAACAGATACGCAGTATTTT. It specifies CASSLVVTDTQYF.

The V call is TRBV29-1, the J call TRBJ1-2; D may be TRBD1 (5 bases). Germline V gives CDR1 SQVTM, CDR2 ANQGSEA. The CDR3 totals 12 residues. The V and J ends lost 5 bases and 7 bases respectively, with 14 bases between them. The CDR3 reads CSVLDGGTGYTF. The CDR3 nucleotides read TGCAGCGTTTTAGATGGAGGGACTGGCTACACCTTC. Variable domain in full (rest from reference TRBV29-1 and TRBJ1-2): SAVISQKPSRDICQRGTSLTIQCQVDSQVTMMFWYRQQPGQSLTLIATANQGSEATYESGFVIDKFPISRPNLTFSTLTVSNMSPEDSSIYLCSVLDGGTGYTFGSGTRLTVV.

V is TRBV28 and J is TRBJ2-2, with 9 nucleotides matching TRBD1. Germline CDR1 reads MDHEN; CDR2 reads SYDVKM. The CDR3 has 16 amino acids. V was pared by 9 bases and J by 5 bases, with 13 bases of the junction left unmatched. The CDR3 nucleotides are TGTGCCAGGCGTAACAGGGGGCGGGTCGTGACCGGGGAGCTGTTTTTT. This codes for CARRNRGRVVTGELFF.

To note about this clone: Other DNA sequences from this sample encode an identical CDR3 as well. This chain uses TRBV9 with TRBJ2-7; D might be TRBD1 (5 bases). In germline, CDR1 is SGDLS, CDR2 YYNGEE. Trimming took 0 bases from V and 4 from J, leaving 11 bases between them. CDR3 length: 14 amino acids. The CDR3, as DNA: TGTGCCAGCAGCGTAGAAGGGGAAACTTACGAGCAGTACTTC. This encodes CASSVEGETYEQYF.

CDR3 coding DNA: TGCGCCAGCAGCCAAGATGACGGGACTAGCACAGATACGCAGTATTTT. This sequence encodes CASSQDDGTSTDTQYF. V is TRBV4-3 and J is TRBJ2-3; D perhaps matches TRBD2 (6 bases). The CDR3 runs 16 residues. Trimming stripped 0 bases from V and 0 bases from J, with 10 bases between. Per the germline V gene, CDR1 is LGHNA and CDR2 is YSLEER.

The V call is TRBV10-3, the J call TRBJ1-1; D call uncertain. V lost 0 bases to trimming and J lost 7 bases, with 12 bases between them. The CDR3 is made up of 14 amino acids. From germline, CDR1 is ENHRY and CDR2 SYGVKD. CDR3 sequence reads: CAISESKKLREAFF. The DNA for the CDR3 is TGTGCCATCAGTGAGTCGAAGAAGTTGCGTGAAGCTTTCTTT.

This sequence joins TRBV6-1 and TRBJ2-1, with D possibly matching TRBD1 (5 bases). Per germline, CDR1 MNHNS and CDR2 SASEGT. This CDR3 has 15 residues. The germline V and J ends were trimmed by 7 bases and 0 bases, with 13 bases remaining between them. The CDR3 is CASTLDRASYNEQFF. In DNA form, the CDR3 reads TGTGCCAGCACCTTAGACAGAGCCTCCTACAATGAGCAGTTCTTC.

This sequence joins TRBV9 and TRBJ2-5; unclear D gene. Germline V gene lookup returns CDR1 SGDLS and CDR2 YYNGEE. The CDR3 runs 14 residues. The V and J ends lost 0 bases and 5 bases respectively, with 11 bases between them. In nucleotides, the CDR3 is TGTGCCAGCAGCGTAGATCCGGGTGGGGAGACCCAGTACTTC. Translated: CASSVDPGGETQYF.

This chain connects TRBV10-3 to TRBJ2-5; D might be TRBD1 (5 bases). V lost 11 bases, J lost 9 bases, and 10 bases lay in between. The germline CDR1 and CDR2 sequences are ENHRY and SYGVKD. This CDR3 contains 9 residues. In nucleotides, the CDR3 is TGTGCCCTTCAAGGGGCCCAGTACTTC. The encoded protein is CALQGAQYF.

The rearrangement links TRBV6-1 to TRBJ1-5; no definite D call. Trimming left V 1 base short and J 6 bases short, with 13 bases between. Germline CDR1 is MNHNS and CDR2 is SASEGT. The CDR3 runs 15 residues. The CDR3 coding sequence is TGTGCCAGCAGTGAAGGGCAGGCCTGGGGTCAGCCCCAGCATTTT. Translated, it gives CASSEGQAWGQPQHF.

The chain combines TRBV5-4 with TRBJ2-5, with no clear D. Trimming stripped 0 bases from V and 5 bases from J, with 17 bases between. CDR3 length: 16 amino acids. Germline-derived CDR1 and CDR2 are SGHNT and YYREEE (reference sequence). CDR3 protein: CASSLEGLSAGETQYF. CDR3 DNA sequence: TGTGCCAGCAGCTTGGAGGGCCTCTCGGCAGGCGAGACCCAGTACTTC.

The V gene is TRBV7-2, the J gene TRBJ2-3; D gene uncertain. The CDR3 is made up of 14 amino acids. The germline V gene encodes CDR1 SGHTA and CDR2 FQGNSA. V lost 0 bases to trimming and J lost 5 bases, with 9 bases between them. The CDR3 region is CASSLALVGDTQYF. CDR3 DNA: TGTGCCAGCAGCTTAGCGCTAGTTGGAGATACGCAGTATTTT.

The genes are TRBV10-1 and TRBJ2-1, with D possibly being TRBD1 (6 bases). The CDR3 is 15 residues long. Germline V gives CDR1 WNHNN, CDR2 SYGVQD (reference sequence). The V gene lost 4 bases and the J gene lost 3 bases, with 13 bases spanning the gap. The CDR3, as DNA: TGCGCCAGCAGTGCGGACAGTGCCTTCTACAATGAGCAGTTCTTC. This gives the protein CASSADSAFYNEQFF.

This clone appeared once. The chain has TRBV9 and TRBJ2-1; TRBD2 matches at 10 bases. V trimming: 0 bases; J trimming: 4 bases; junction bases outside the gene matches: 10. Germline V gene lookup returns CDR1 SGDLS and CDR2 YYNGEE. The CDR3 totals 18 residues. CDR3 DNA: TGTGCCAGCAGCGTAGAGTTGGGACTAGCGATGAATTACAATGAGCAGTTCTTC. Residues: CASSVELGLAMNYNEQFF.

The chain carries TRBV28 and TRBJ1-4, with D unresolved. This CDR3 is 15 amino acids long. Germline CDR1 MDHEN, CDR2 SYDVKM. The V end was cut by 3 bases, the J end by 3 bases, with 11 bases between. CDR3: CASSFDRAANEKLFF. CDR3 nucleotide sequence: TGTGCCAGCAGTTTTGATCGGGCAGCTAATGAAAAACTGTTTTTT.